Below, 21 T cell receptor beta chains from the same sample are listed, as sequenced in a study of T-cell memory formation after mild COVID-19. TCRdb used MiXCR to reprocess the 5' RACE reads, holding one entry per CDR3 protein. The profile covers hundreds of thousands of distinct CDR3 sequences, with about a fifth appearing a single time and 8.4% taken by the ten largest. The source material was PBMCs or a T cell subset sorted from them (not recorded which). The receptor source for this set is an adult woman who had mild COVID-19 (a few samples of this study predate the infection). Cell type and time point are not known.

This clonotype was seen more than once but under ten times. The chain combines TRBV20-1 with TRBJ2-2, with a possible D match to TRBD2 (5 bases). The germline CDR1 and CDR2 sequences are DFQATT and SNEGSKA (reference sequence). The CDR3 is 14 amino acids. V was pared by 6 bases and J by 4 bases, with 15 bases between. The CDR3, as DNA: TGCAGTGCCAGACGAGGGTCGGGCACCGGGGAGCTGTTTTTT. Translating it yields CSARRGSGTGELFF.

This clonotype was seen a few times. The chain is built from TRBV5-6 and TRBJ1-5; maybe TRBD1 (6 bases). The CDR3 extends over 13 amino acids. Germline V gene data show CDR1 as SGHDT and CDR2 as YYEEEE. Trimming stripped 2 bases from V and 6 bases from J, with 9 bases between. CDR3 protein: CASSFSGVQPQHF. DNA of the CDR3: TGTGCCAGCAGCTTCTCAGGGGTTCAGCCCCAGCATTTT.

The chain recombines TRBV6-1 with TRBJ2-1, with 12 positions matching TRBD1. Trimming at V came to 4 bases and at J to 7 bases, leaving 5 bases not matched to a gene. This CDR3 spans 15 amino acids. The V gene's germline CDR1 is MNHNS and CDR2 SASEGT. The CDR3 loop is CASSARDRGLNEQFF. CDR3 DNA: TGTGCCAGCAGTGCCCGGGACAGGGGGCTGAATGAGCAGTTCTTC.

In this sample, this clonotype turned up many times. The chain has TRBV5-6 and TRBJ2-5, with D uncertain. The V and J ends lost 2 bases and 6 bases respectively, with 8 bases between them. Germline values: CDR1 SGHDT, CDR2 YYEEEE. This CDR3 contains 12 residues. CDR3 sequence (DNA): TGTGCCAGCAGCTTAGGTCCCCAGACCCAGTACTTC. Translation: CASSLGPQTQYF.

This clonotype has a handful of counts. J is TRBJ2-5 and V is TRBV4-2; TRBD2 might be the D (6 bases). Germline CDR1 and CDR2: LGHNA and YNFKEQ. The CDR3 runs to 15 residues. Trimming removed 4 bases from V and 1 base from J, with 13 bases in between. As DNA, the CDR3 is TGTGCCAGCAGCCCAGACGGCGGGGCCCAAGAGACCCAGTACTTC. Residues: CASSPDGGAQETQYF.

The chain carries TRBV5-1 and TRBJ2-7; D remains unclear. The CDR3 sequence is 13 residues long. CDR1 is SGHRS and CDR2 is YFSETQ in the germline V gene. The V end lost 3 bases, the J end lost 2 bases, and 9 bases lay between the germline ends. CDR3 DNA: TGCGCCAGCAGCTCAGACCCTACCTACGAGCAGTACTTC. It yields the protein CASSSDPTYEQYF.

The rearrangement joins TRBV20-1 to TRBJ2-4; D gene unclear. The CDR3 spans 15 residues. V was pared by 1 base and J by 0 bases, with 10 bases between. Germline loops: CDR1 DFQATT, CDR2 SNEGSKA (reference sequence). CDR3 DNA: TGCAGTGCTAGAGGTCTGAGTCTAGCCAAAAACATTCAGTACTTC. Residues: CSARGLSLAKNIQYF.

This clonotype was picked up a small number of times. The chain employs TRBV7-8 and TRBJ2-5; TRBD2 matches 10 bases. Germline lookup yields CDR1 SGHVS and CDR2 FQNEAQ. V dropped 5 bases and J dropped 5; count of bases not matched to a gene: 11. The CDR3 is 16 amino acids. The CDR3 nucleotides are TGTGCCAGCAGCAAGAGCAGCGGGGGGGCCCGTGAGACCCAGTACTTC. Translating it yields CASSKSSGGARETQYF. Variable domain in full (rest from reference TRBV7-8 and TRBJ2-5): GAGVSQSPRYKVAKRGQDVALRCDPISGHVSLFWYQQALGQGPEFLTYFQNEAQLDKSGLPSDRFFAERPEGSVSTLKIQRTQQEDSAVYLCASSKSSGGARETQYFGPGTRLLVL.

This clonotype was seen more than once but under ten times. The gene calls are TRBV20-1 and TRBJ2-1; 7 bases are a match to TRBD2. Looked up from germline, CDR1 is DFQATT and CDR2 is SNEGSKA (reference sequence). V dropped 5 bases and J dropped 7; count of bases not matched to a gene: 2. This CDR3 has 11 residues. This chain's CDR3 is CSALSGNEQFF. CDR3 sequence (DNA): TGCAGTGCTCTTAGCGGGAATGAGCAGTTCTTC.

The chain recombines TRBV30 with TRBJ1-2; the D is unclear. Looked up from germline, CDR1 is GTSNPN and CDR2 is SVGIG (reference sequence). The CDR3 is 12 residues long. Trimming removed 2 bases from V and 4 bases from J, with 8 bases in between. In DNA, the CDR3 is TGTGCCTGGAGTTACCAGTTCTATGGCTACACCTTC. As protein: CAWSYQFYGYTF.

This clonotype has a handful of counts. This chain connects TRBV7-9 to TRBJ2-7; D is perhaps TRBD1 (5 bases). The germline V and J ends were trimmed by 4 bases and 3 bases, with 10 bases remaining between them. There are 13 residues in the CDR3. Germline V gene lookup returns CDR1 SEHNR and CDR2 FQNEAQ (reference sequence). CDR3 coding DNA: TGTGCCAGCAGCTCCGACAGTCTCTACGAGCAGTACTTC. Translation: CASSSDSLYEQYF.

V and J are TRBV18 and TRBJ2-7, with D possibly TRBD1 on 6 matching bases. Trimming removed 5 bases at V and 5 bases at J, with 16 bases between. The CDR3 is 14 residues long. Germline CDR1 KGHSH, CDR2 LQKENI. The CDR3 DNA reads as TGTGCCAGCTCAAGCAGGGGTTCTGTGAACGAGCAGTACTTC. Protein product: CASSSRGSVNEQYF.

This clonotype was seen a few times. The chain uses TRBV27 and TRBJ1-5, with D uncertain. V dropped 6 bases and J dropped 1 base, with 10 bases sitting between them. Germline assignment: CDR1 MNHEY and CDR2 SMNVEV (reference sequence). The CDR3 length is 14 residues. CDR3 loop: CASSWSGSNQPQHF. CDR3 coding DNA: TGTGCCAGCAGCTGGTCTGGGAGCAATCAGCCCCAGCATTTT.

This chain joins TRBV6-5 and TRBJ2-6; unclear D gene. V was cut by 0 bases and J by 2 bases, with 8 bases left in between. This CDR3 spans 16 amino acids. Germline V CDR1 and CDR2: MNHEY, SVGAGI. Here the CDR3 reads CASSYSDGTGANVLTF. CDR3 nucleotide sequence: TGTGCCAGCAGTTACTCCGATGGGACTGGGGCCAACGTCCTGACTTTC.

The chain is built from TRBV7-2 and TRBJ2-7, with 12 nucleotides matching TRBD2. After removal of 1 base from V and 5 bases from J, the junction contained 3 bases not matched to a gene. The CDR3 loop spans 15 amino acids. The V gene's germline CDR1 is SGHTA and CDR2 FQGNSA. The CDR3 protein is CASSLVWTSGNEQYF. CDR3 in DNA: TGTGCCAGCAGCTTAGTCTGGACTAGCGGGAACGAGCAGTACTTC.

This clonotype was counted only a few times. The chain joins TRBV5-1 to TRBJ1-1; TRBD1 matches at 7 bases. Germline CDR1 SGHRS, CDR2 YFSETQ. CDR3 length equals 15 residues. V shed 0 bases, J shed 5 bases, and the junction held 7 bases outside the gene matches. Here the CDR3 DNA reads TGCGCCAGCAGCTTGGCTGGGACAGACGGAACTGAAGCTTTCTTT. Its protein is CASSLAGTDGTEAFF. The complete variable domain, with remaining parts taken from reference TRBV5-1 and TRBJ1-1, reads KAGVTQTPRYLIKTRGQQVTLSCSPISGHRSVSWYQQTPGQGLQFLFEYFSETQRNKGNFPGRFSGRQFSNSRSEMNVSTLELGDSALYLCASSLAGTDGTEAFFGQGTRLTVV.

This clonotype was counted between two and nine times. The rearrangement uses TRBV7-2 and TRBJ1-2; D call uncertain. The germline CDR1 and CDR2 sequences are SGHTA and FQGNSA. Trimming removed 0 bases from V and 8 bases from J, with 10 bases in between. The CDR3 is made up of 13 amino acids. Here the CDR3 reads CASSLAYGGGYTF. In DNA, the CDR3 is TGTGCCAGCAGCTTAGCGTATGGTGGAGGCTACACCTTC.

The V gene is TRBV9, the J gene TRBJ2-1; D perhaps matches TRBD2 (6 bases). Trimming took 0 bases from V and 3 from J, leaving 16 bases between them. Germline-derived CDR1 and CDR2 are SGDLS and YYNGEE. The CDR3 consists of 17 residues. The CDR3 protein is CASSVGPGGSSYNEQFF. DNA of the CDR3: TGTGCCAGCAGCGTAGGACCCGGGGGTAGCAGCTACAATGAGCAGTTCTTC.

This clonotype has only a few counts. This rearrangement joins TRBV18 to TRBJ1-1; no firm D call. The length of the CDR3 is 13 residues. CDR1 is KGHSH, CDR2 LQKENI, per germline. V gave up 6 bases and J gave up 1 base, with 9 bases separating them. The CDR3 region is CASSRMENTEAFF. The CDR3 DNA is TGTGCCAGCTCCAGGATGGAGAACACTGAAGCTTTCTTT.

This sequence joins TRBV19 and TRBJ2-7; D unclear. Germline CDR1 LNHDA, CDR2 SQIVND (reference sequence). With 8 bases removed from V and 6 bases from J, the gap between germline ends came to 20 bases. The CDR3 is 14 residues long. The CDR3 region is CASSPSPPTSEQYF. The CDR3 nucleotides are TGTGCCAGTTCCCCGAGCCCCCCGACGAGCGAGCAGTACTTC.

This clonotype was seen a few times. The chain recombines TRBV12-3 or TRBV12-4 with TRBJ1-2, with D hard to call. The CDR3 sequence is 13 residues long. Trimming took off 7 bases at V and 8 bases at J, with 17 bases between the two ends. The CDR3 nucleotides read TGTGCCAGCACCATCCGGGATCGACTCGGCTACACCTTC. It is translated as CASTIRDRLGYTF.